Detailed here is one T cell receptor (beta chain). What it binds is unknown. The entry originates in a study of tumor and adjacent non-tumor tissue in lung cancer. Overall study findings and caveats: Higher tumor TCR diversity was associated with shorter survival. TCR diversity was significantly greater in tumor than normal lung tissue.

No cell sorting was done before RNA was extracted from the tissue. The normal lung tissue was taken more than 3 cm from the tumor edge. Between August and November 2014, newly diagnosed, chemotherapy-naive lung cancer patients underwent thoracic surgery in China. TCRbeta libraries were built with three rounds of nested PCR, modified from ARM-PCR. Using its own MiXCR run on the multiplex PCR reads, TCRdb lists one record per CDR3 protein. The sample has fewer than 100,000 distinct CDR3 sequences, about 77% seen once. The TCR originated in a woman aged 45-59 years with non-small cell lung cancer. The material sequenced was distant non-tumor lung tissue.

Here the CDR3 reads CANGAIGDQETQYF. The CDR3 DNA reads TGTGCCAACGGAGCTATAGGGGATCAAGAGACCCAGTACTTC. This chain links TRBV6-1 with TRBJ2-5; weak D call: TRBD1 (5 bases). The CDR3 loop spans 14 amino acids. Trimming pared 10 bases from V and 2 bases from J, leaving 17 bases between. The germline V gene has CDR1 MNHNS and CDR2 SASEGT.